The 19 T cell receptor beta chains in this list originate from one sample, sequenced in a study of cytomegalovirus exposure and HLA in healthy donors. The primer mix had 60 Vbeta and 13 Jbeta primers. Produced via immunoSEQ multiplex PCR; TCRdb's table is partial and in-frame only. The table lists hundreds of thousands of clones, about 83% of them singletons. Material: PBMCs. These receptors came from a middle-aged man in good health and CMV-seronegative.

The chain uses TRBV27 and TRBJ2-7, with D perhaps matching TRBD1 (5 bases). V gave up 2 bases and J gave up 3 bases, with 8 bases separating them. CDR1 is MNHEY and CDR2 is SMNVEV in the germline V gene (reference sequence). This CDR3 contains 13 residues. The CDR3 sequence is CASSLGHRYEQYF. DNA of the CDR3: TGTGCCAGCAGTTTAGGACATCGCTACGAGCAGTACTTC.

The J gene is TRBJ1-3, the V gene TRBV19; perhaps TRBD1 as D (6 bases). CDR3 length equals 16 residues. With 6 bases removed from V and 1 base from J, the gap between germline ends came to 16 bases. The germline gives CDR1 LNHDA, CDR2 SQIVND (reference sequence). The CDR3 here is CASRGHIDGSGNTIYF. In DNA, the CDR3 is TGTGCCAGTAGGGGACACATTGACGGATCTGGAAACACCATATATTTT.

The rearrangement uses TRBV10-3 and TRBJ1-1; D is unresolved. Germline CDR1 is ENHRY and CDR2 is SYGVKD. The germline V and J ends were trimmed by 4 bases and 1 base, with 7 bases remaining between them. The CDR3 is 13 amino acids. CDR3 residues: CAISGQQNTEAFF. As DNA, the CDR3 is TGTGCCATCAGTGGACAACAGAACACTGAAGCTTTCTTT.

This rearrangement joins TRBV7-2 to TRBJ1-2; D ambiguous. V was pared by 6 bases and J by 2 bases, with 13 bases between. Germline lookup yields CDR1 SGHTA and CDR2 FQGNSA. CDR3 length equals 14 residues. CDR3 in DNA: TGTGCCAGCAGTCCAAGGACTGGAAACTATGGCTACACCTTC. Its protein is CASSPRTGNYGYTF.

The chain recombines TRBV20-1 with TRBJ1-1; a weak D match, TRBD1 (5 bases). This CDR3 has 11 residues. Trimming shortened V by 3 bases and J by 6 bases, and 8 bases separated the two germline ends. In germline, CDR1 is DFQATT, CDR2 SNEGSKA (reference sequence). Here the CDR3 DNA reads TGCAGTGCTAGGGGGGAGGCTGAAGCTTTCTTT. Protein: CSARGEAEAFF.

This rearrangement joins TRBV13 to TRBJ2-7; the D gene is possibly TRBD1 (6 bases). Trimming left V 3 bases short and J 0 bases short, with 12 bases between. CDR1 and CDR2 (germline): PRHDT, FYEKMQ (reference sequence). The CDR3 is made up of 15 amino acids. The CDR3 spells CASSFRQVSSYEQYF. CDR3 DNA sequence: TGTGCCAGCAGCTTCCGACAGGTTAGCTCCTACGAGCAGTACTTC.

The chain combines TRBV7-2 with TRBJ1-3, with 8 nucleotides matching TRBD1. Germline CDR1 is SGHTA and CDR2 is FQGNSA. The junction had 10 bases not matched to a gene; V was cut back by 0 bases and J by 0 bases. The CDR3 spans 19 residues. This CDR3 reads CASSLALVRQGTSGNTIYF. DNA of the CDR3: TGTGCCAGCAGCTTAGCGCTCGTTAGACAGGGGACCTCTGGAAACACCATATATTTT.

The rearrangement uses TRBV30 and TRBJ2-2, with TRBD2 identical over 8 bases. CDR1 and CDR2 (germline): GTSNPN, SVGIG (reference sequence). The trim removed 4 bases at V and 4 bases at J, leaving 5 bases unmatched. There are 14 residues in the CDR3. DNA for the CDR3: TGTGCCTGGAATACGGGAGGGGGCACCGGGGAGCTGTTTTTT. The encoded protein is CAWNTGGGTGELFF. The complete variable domain, with remaining parts taken from reference TRBV30 and TRBJ2-2, reads SQTIHQWPATLVQPVGSPLSLECTVEGTSNPNLYWYRQAAGRGLQLLFYSVGIGQISSEVPQNLSASRPQDRQFILSSKKLLLSDSGFYLCAWNTGGGTGELFFGEGSRLTVL.

The CDR3 sequence is CASSQNGGGAKEAFF. In nucleotides, the CDR3 is TGTGCCAGCAGCCAAAATGGAGGGGGCGCGAAGGAAGCTTTCTTT. The genes are TRBV11-2 and TRBJ1-1, with 7 bases aligning to TRBD1. V shed 5 bases and J 8 bases; nucleotides not matched to a gene: 14. Germline assignment: CDR1 SGHAT and CDR2 FQNNGV. There are 15 residues in the CDR3.

The chain combines TRBV5-1 with TRBJ2-4; 8 bases are a match to TRBD1. The CDR3 runs 18 residues. Germline CDR1 SGHRS, CDR2 YFSETQ. The V gene end was trimmed by 3 bases and the J gene end by 0 bases; junction bases not matched to a gene: 11. The CDR3 here is CASSYKGQGELAKNIQYF. As DNA, the CDR3 is TGCGCCAGCAGCTATAAAGGACAGGGAGAACTAGCCAAAAACATTCAGTACTTC.

The CDR3 protein is CASSHAQGDTQYF. The CDR3 DNA is TGTGCCAGCAGTCATGCACAGGGAGATACGCAGTATTTT. The chain uses TRBV7-7 and TRBJ2-3; a possible D gene is TRBD1 (6 bases). This CDR3 comprises 13 residues. V was shortened by 6 bases and J by 5 bases, with 12 bases between the two germline ends. The germline CDR1 and CDR2 sequences are SSHAT and FNYEAQ (reference sequence).

The chain uses TRBV28 and TRBJ1-5, with D unclear. V lost 5 bases and J lost 0, with 8 bases in between. The CDR3 is 14 residues long. Germline CDR1 reads MDHEN; CDR2 reads SYDVKM. The CDR3 sequence: CASSGTGSNQPQHF. CDR3 DNA: TGTGCCAGCAGTGGAACGGGTAGCAATCAGCCCCAGCATTTT.

This sequence joins TRBV13 and TRBJ1-1; D remains unclear. Germline V CDR1 and CDR2: PRHDT, FYEKMQ (reference sequence). The CDR3 has 19 residues. With 7 bases removed from V and 1 base from J, the gap between germline ends came to 28 bases. CDR3 sequence: CASIPFAAHSIMGNTEAFF. CDR3 bases: TGTGCCAGCATCCCCTTCGCGGCCCACTCTATTATGGGGAACACTGAAGCTTTCTTT.

This chain links TRBV13 with TRBJ1-4; possibly TRBD1 for D (6 bases). Trimming took off 5 bases at V and 4 bases at J, with 14 bases between the two ends. CDR1 and CDR2 from the germline V gene are PRHDT and FYEKMQ (reference sequence). The CDR3 is 15 amino acids. The CDR3: CASSPQGRGNEKLFF. In nucleotides, the CDR3 is TGTGCCAGCAGCCCACAGGGCAGGGGTAATGAAAAACTGTTTTTT.

The sample holds many counts of this clone. This rearrangement joins TRBV28 to TRBJ1-5; possibly TRBD1 for D (5 bases). Germline assignment: CDR1 MDHEN and CDR2 SYDVKM. V shed 3 bases and J shed 6 bases, with 9 bases lying between them. The CDR3 length is 13 residues. CDR3 sequence (DNA): TGTGCCAGCAGTTTTGGGGGGGGTCAGCCCCAGCATTTT. The encoded protein is CASSFGGGQPQHF.

This clone occurred a few times. DNA of the CDR3: TGTGCCAGCAGCCATCCCGAGGGCCACGAGCAGTACTTC. This encodes CASSHPEGHEQYF. The gene calls are TRBV7-2 and TRBJ2-7; tentative D call: TRBD2 (5 bases). The CDR3 runs to 13 residues. CDR1 is SGHTA and CDR2 is FQGNSA in the germline V gene. V lost 5 bases and J 5 bases, leaving 13 bases between the germline ends.

This clone was picked up a small number of times. V gene TRBV9 combines with J gene TRBJ1-2, with D perhaps TRBD1 (5 bases). The CDR3 totals 13 residues. V lost 7 bases, J lost 9 bases, and 19 bases lay in between. CDR1 is SGDLS and CDR2 is YYNGEE in the germline V gene. The CDR3 DNA reads as TGTGCCAGCTCATCATGGGAGGGGCGAAGCTACACCTTC. This sequence encodes CASSSWEGRSYTF.

The V gene is TRBV5-8, the J gene TRBJ2-5; 7 nucleotides align to TRBD1. J lost 7 bases, V lost 7 bases, and 13 bases had no gene match. The V gene's germline CDR1 is SGHTS and CDR2 YDEGEE. The CDR3 length is 14 residues. The CDR3: CASPRGQTSGTQYF. In DNA, the CDR3 is TGTGCCAGCCCAAGGGGACAGACCTCAGGGACCCAGTACTTC.

This clone was observed once. The V call is TRBV19, the J call TRBJ2-1; TRBD2 matches at 9 bases. V lost 4 bases and J lost 8; bases outside the gene matches: 9. The CDR3 length is 15 residues. Germline CDR1 reads LNHDA; CDR2 reads SQIVND (reference sequence). CDR3 sequence (DNA): TGTGCCAGTAGTACGGTTGCGGGGGGGCCCTATGAGCAGTTCTTC. Its protein is CASSTVAGGPYEQFF.